This T cell receptor (beta chain) was retrieved from a study of human T cells and chemical hapten exposure. Time point here: pre-sensitization, week 0. Stated treatment: therapeutic diphenylcyclopropenone sensitization with weekly scalp DPC. Sample donors consisted of patients with alopecia, aged 18 to 70 years, who were suitable for DPC. A few counts support this clonotype. The CDR3 spans 17 residues. Between the trimmed V and J ends, which lost 0 bases and 5 bases, there was a span of 19 bases. Germline V CDR1 and CDR2: WSHSY, SAAADI. TCRdb called the RACE reads again in MiXCR, with one record for every CDR3 protein. Found here are tens of thousands of distinct CDR3 sequences, around 11% of them singletons; the top ten hold 3% to 4.5%.

This rearrangement joins TRBV10-2 to TRBJ2-5; D might be TRBD2 (6 bases). The material was whole blood, obtained in connection with sensitization to the hapten diphenylcyclopropenone (DPC). This TCR derives from a middle-aged woman with alopecia areata. Some clones in this sample may be carry-over from other donors' samples. The CDR3 DNA is TGCGCCAGCAGTGAGTCTCGGCACAGACCGGGGGACGAGACCCAGTACTTC. Translating gives CASSESRHRPGDETQYF.